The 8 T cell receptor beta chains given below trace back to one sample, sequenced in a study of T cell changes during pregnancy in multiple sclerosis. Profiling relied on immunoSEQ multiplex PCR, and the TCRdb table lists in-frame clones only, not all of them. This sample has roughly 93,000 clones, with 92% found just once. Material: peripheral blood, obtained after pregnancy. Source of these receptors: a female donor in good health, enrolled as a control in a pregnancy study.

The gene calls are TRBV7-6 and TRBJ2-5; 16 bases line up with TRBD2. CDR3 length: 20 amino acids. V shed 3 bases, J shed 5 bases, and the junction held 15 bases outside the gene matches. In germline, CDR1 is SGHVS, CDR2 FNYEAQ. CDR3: CASSFAPGGLAGGVGETQYF. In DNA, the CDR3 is TGTGCCAGCAGCTTCGCCCCAGGGGGACTAGCGGGAGGGGTAGGCGAGACCCAGTACTTC.

CDR3 bases: TGCGCCAGCAGCCAAGAGGATGGGGTTTTTCCGACAGGGATGAACACTGAAGCTTTCTTT. Protein product: CASSQEDGVFPTGMNTEAFF. V usage is TRBV4-1 and J usage is TRBJ1-1; 7 nucleotides align to TRBD1. Germline-derived CDR1 and CDR2 are MGHRA and YSYEKL. The CDR3 covers 20 residues. With 0 bases clipped from V and 0 bases from J, the junction kept 16 bases outside the gene matches.

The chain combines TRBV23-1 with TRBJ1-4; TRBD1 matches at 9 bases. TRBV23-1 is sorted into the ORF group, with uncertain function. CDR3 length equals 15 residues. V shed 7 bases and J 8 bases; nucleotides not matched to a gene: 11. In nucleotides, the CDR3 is TGCGCCAGCACCGACAGGGGGAGGGGTGGGGAAAAACTGTTTTTT. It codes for CASTDRGRGGEKLFF.

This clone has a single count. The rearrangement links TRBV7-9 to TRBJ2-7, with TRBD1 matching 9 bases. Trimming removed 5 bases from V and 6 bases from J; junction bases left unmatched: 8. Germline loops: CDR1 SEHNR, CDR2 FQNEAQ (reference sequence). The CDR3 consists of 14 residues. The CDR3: CASSQAGTGTEQYF. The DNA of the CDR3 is TGTGCCAGCAGCCAAGCCGGGACAGGGACCGAGCAGTACTTC.

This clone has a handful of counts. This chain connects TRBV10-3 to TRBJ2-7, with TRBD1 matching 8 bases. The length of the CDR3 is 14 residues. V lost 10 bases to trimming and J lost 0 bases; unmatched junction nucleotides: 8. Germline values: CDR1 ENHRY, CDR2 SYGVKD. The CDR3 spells CATRQGPSSYEQYF. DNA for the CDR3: TGTGCCACCCGACAGGGGCCAAGCTCCTACGAGCAGTACTTC.

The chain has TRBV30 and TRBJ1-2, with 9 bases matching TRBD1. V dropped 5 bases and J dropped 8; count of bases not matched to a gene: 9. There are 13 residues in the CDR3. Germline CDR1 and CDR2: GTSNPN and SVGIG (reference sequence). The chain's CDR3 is CAWSGDREVGYTF. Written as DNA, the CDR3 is TGTGCCTGGTCCGGGGACAGGGAGGTCGGCTACACCTTC.

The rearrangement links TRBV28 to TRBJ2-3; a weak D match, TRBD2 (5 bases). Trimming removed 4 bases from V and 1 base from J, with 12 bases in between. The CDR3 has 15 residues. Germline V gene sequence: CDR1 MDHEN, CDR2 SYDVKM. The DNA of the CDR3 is TGTGCCAGCAGTTCCCCTCGGGGTGGCACAGATACGCAGTATTTT. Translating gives CASSSPRGGTDTQYF.

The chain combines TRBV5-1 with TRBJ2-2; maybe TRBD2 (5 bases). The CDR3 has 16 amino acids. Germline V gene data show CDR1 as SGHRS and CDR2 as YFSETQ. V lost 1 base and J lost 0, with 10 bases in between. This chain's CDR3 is CASSLRERTNTGELFF. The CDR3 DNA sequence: TGCGCCAGCAGCTTGAGGGAGCGGACGAACACCGGGGAGCTGTTTTTT.